Following are 3 T cell receptor beta chains from one sample sequenced in a study of shared clonotypes between healthy human individuals. The method was immunoSEQ multiplex PCR; TCRdb's version includes in-frame clones alone and lacks a portion of them. The sample lists roughly 1.4 million clones; about 98.5% were seen once. The sample was naive CD4+ T cells sorted from blood. As for subset: CD45RA+ positively selected. These receptors originate from a man aged 25-45 years in good health.

This chain uses TRBV7-6 with TRBJ2-2; 10 bases align to TRBD1. The CDR3 contains 16 residues. CDR1 is SGHVS and CDR2 is FNYEAQ in the germline V gene. Losses at the gene ends were 0 bases for V and 7 bases for J; bases not matched to a gene: 5. The CDR3 DNA is TGTGCCAGCAGCTTAGCCGGGACAGGGGTAATCGGGGAGCTGTTTTTT. Translation gives CASSLAGTGVIGELFF.

The V call is TRBV10-3, the J call TRBJ2-1, with 8 bases lining up with TRBD2. Germline V lookup: CDR1 ENHRY, CDR2 SYGVKD. V lost 10 bases and J lost 9; bases outside the gene matches: 17. This CDR3 contains 15 residues. The CDR3 protein is CATNPGTSPGGEQFF. DNA of the CDR3: TGTGCCACCAACCCCGGGACTAGTCCGGGGGGTGAGCAGTTCTTC.

Notes on this clone: The same CDR3 also results from other DNA sequences found in this sample. Written as DNA, the CDR3 is TGCGCCAGCTCCCTTCAGGGCTACGAGCAGTACTTC. Encoded protein: CASSLQGYEQYF. The V and J genes are TRBV5-1 and TRBJ2-7; a possible D gene is TRBD1 (5 bases). The ends were cut back, 7 bases at V and 3 bases at J, with 11 bases in the middle. Germline V gene lookup returns CDR1 SGHRS and CDR2 YFSETQ. This CDR3 has 12 residues. The variable domain in full, with the rest retrieved from reference TRBV5-1 and TRBJ2-7, is KAGVTQTPRYLIKTRGQQVTLSCSPISGHRSVSWYQQTPGQGLQFLFEYFSETQRNKGNFPGRFSGRQFSNSRSEMNVSTLELGDSALYLCASSLQGYEQYFGPGTRLTVT.